The 2 T cell receptor beta chains reported below all come from one sample, sequenced in a study of shared clonotypes between healthy human individuals (dated by TCRdb to the early 2020s). Libraries were built with the immunoSEQ multiplex PCR assay. Not all clones reach the TCRdb copy of this immuneACCESS table, which keeps in-frame sequences only. Checked studies attribute under half of the gap to unresolved V genes and leave the rest unexplained. Recorded for this sample are approximately 2,000,000 clones; around 93% of them occurred a single time. The top ten clones comprise 1.5% to 2% of the sample. CD8 naive samples consisted of CD45RO-negative cells that were positively selected for CCR7, yielding a CD45RA+CCR7+ population without TemRA cells. Sequences were obtained from naive CD8+ T cells from PBMCs. What this sample's cell subset or site label stands for: CD45RA+CCR7+. The receptors shown here come from a man between 18 and 29 years old in good health. Some clones in this sample may be carry-over from other donors' samples.

The CDR3 spells CASSPYDDRGYEQYF. The CDR3, as DNA: TGTGCCAGCAGCCCGTACGACGACAGGGGTTACGAGCAGTACTTC. The chain employs TRBV13 and TRBJ2-7, with 8 bases that match TRBD1. This CDR3 has 15 residues. Germline values: CDR1 PRHDT, CDR2 FYEKMQ (reference sequence). With 5 bases clipped from V and 4 bases from J, the junction kept 10 bases outside the gene matches.

The rearrangement uses TRBV7-9 and TRBJ1-2; 9 nucleotides match TRBD1. This CDR3 comprises 14 residues. Trimming took 4 bases from V and 6 from J; bases not matched to a gene: 6. Germline lookup yields CDR1 SEHNR and CDR2 FQNEAQ (reference sequence). In nucleotides, the CDR3 is TGTGCCAGCAGCTGGCCCGGGACAGGGAATGGCTACACCTTC. Amino acid sequence: CASSWPGTGNGYTF.